Detailed here is one TCR beta chain. Its antigen remains unidentified. This record belongs to a study of cytomegalovirus exposure and HLA in healthy donors. Study-level background: Around 85 million unique TCRs from HLA-typed donors were held in an early data release. Researchers found that under 90% of 350 to 500 genotyped donors fell within the Caucasian-associated ancestry cluster.

A multiplex PCR was run with 60 Vbeta primers and 13 Jbeta primers. Produced via immunoSEQ multiplex PCR; TCRdb's table is partial and in-frame only. The sample consists of under 150,000 clones, about four fifths of them appearing once. Study-level points and caveats: In a later analysis, HLA-associated beta chains showed higher expansion and lower generation probabilities than comparable chains.

The sample comprised PBMCs. The TCR sequence derives from a woman aged 18-29 years in good health and CMV-seronegative.

The CDR3, as DNA: TGTGCCAGCAGCTCACTAGCGGGAGGACTCTACGAGCAGTACTTC. This gives the protein CASSSLAGGLYEQYF. This chain links TRBV5-4 with TRBJ2-7; 12 nucleotides match TRBD2. The J segment lost 3 bases and the V segment lost 3 bases, leaving 4 bases of the junction unmatched. Germline V gene sequence: CDR1 SGHNT, CDR2 YYREEE (reference sequence). This CDR3 has 15 amino acids.